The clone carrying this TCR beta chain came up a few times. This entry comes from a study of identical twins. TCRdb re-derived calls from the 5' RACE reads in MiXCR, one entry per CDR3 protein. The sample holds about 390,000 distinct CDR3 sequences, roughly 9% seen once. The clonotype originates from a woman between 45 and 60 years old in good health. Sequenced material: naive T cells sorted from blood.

The CDR3 loop reads CATSRGGTDLYTGELFF. CDR3 bases: TGTGCCACCAGCAGAGGTGGGACGGACTTGTACACCGGGGAGCTGTTTTTT. The V gene is TRBV15, the J gene TRBJ2-2; D is possibly TRBD1 or TRBD2 (5 bases each). Germline CDR1 LNHNV, CDR2 YYDKDF (reference sequence). The CDR3 covers 17 residues. V was shortened by 1 base and J by 3 bases, with 15 bases between the two germline ends. The full variable domain, completed using reference TRBV15 and TRBJ2-2, is DAMVIQNPRYQVTQFGKPVTLSCSQTLNHNVMYWYQQKSSQAPKLLFHYYDKDFNNEADTPDNFQSRRPNTSFCFLDIRSPGLGDTAMYLCATSRGGTDLYTGELFFGEGSRLTVL.